The rows below give T cell receptor gamma chains drawn from one sample of a study of Vδ1+ human thymocytes. TCRdb re-processed the multiplex PCR reads via CATT. The sample has 6,000 to 7,000 gamma-chain clones, approximately 42% seen once. The sequencing sample was made of Vdelta1+ gamma-delta thymocytes from the thymus. These receptors all stem from a boy younger than two who had congenital heart surgery. The CDR3 runs from the conserved cysteine through the conserved F or W. Rows give clone size only sometimes, using once, few, many, or a class for an expanded clone.

j_call	v_call	clone_size	cdr3_length	cdr3_aa	cdr3_nt
TRGJ1/TRGJ2	TRGV4	few	12	CATWDGDYKKLF	TGTGCCACCTGGGATGGGGATTATAAGAAACTCTTT
TRGJ1/TRGJ2	TRGV5	.	14	CAAWVETPNYKKLF	TGTGCCGCCTGGGTCGAAACTCCGAATTATAAGAAACTCTTT
TRGJP2	TRGV3	.	16	CATWDRRPSSDWIKTF	TGTGCCACCTGGGACAGGCGACCAAGTAGTGATTGGATCAAGACGTTT
TRGJ1/TRGJ2	TRGV9	large	11	CALWEAPKKLF	TGTGCCTTGTGGGAGGCACCTAAGAAACTCTTT
TRGJ1/TRGJ2	TRGV4	few	12	CATWDFYYKKLF	TGTGCCACCTGGGATTTTTATTATAAGAAACTCTTT
TRGJ1/TRGJ2	TRGV4	few	11	CATRDAWKKLF	TGTGCCACCCGGGATGCTTGGAAGAAACTCTTT
TRGJ1/TRGJ2	TRGV3	.	14	CATWDRLGYYKKLF	TGTGCCACCTGGGACAGGCTGGGTTATTATAAGAAACTCTTT
TRGJ1/TRGJ2	TRGV8	few	11	CATWDNWQKLF	TGTGCCACCTGGGATAATTGGCAGAAACTCTTT
TRGJ1/TRGJ2	TRGV5	few	11	CATWDAHKKLF	TGTGCCACCTGGGATGCCCATAAGAAACTCTTT
TRGJ1/TRGJ2	TRGV4	few	11	CATWDGPQVLF	TGTGCCACCTGGGATGGGCCTCAGGTACTCTTT
TRGJ1/TRGJ2	TRGV9	.	13	CALWEVQGHKKLF	TGTGCCTTGTGGGAGGTGCAGGGCCATAAGAAACTCTTT
TRGJ1/TRGJ2	TRGV9	few	12	CALWEVRWKKLF	TGTGCCTTGTGGGAGGTCCGGTGGAAGAAACTCTTT
TRGJ1/TRGJ2	TRGV9	.	12	CALWEYSYKKLF	TGTGCCTTGTGGGAGTATAGCTATAAGAAACTCTTT
TRGJ1/TRGJ2	TRGV4	few	13	CATWDPNYYKKLF	TGTGCCACCTGGGACCCGAATTATTATAAGAAACTCTTT
TRGJ1/TRGJ2	TRGV3	.	13	CATWSTIRYKKLF	TGTGCCACCTGGTCCACGATTCGCTATAAGAAACTCTTT
TRGJ1/TRGJ2	TRGV3	.	16	CATWEPLAPNYYKKLF	TGTGCCACCTGGGAACCGCTAGCTCCGAATTATTATAAGAAACTCTTT
TRGJ1/TRGJ2	TRGV3	few	15	CATWDRPGNYYKKLF	TGTGCCACCTGGGACAGGCCAGGGAATTATTATAAGAAACTCTTT
TRGJ1/TRGJ2	TRGV9	.	11	CAVWEVQQKLF	TGTGCCGTGTGGGAGGTGCAGCAGAAACTCTTT
TRGJ1/TRGJ2	TRGV8	.	15	CATWDRRGGTFKKLF	TGTGCCACCTGGGATAGAAGAGGGGGCACCTTTAAGAAACTCTTT
TRGJ1/TRGJ2	TRGV5	few	13	CATWDAGEHKKLF	TGTGCCACCTGGGACGCAGGCGAGCATAAGAAACTCTTT
TRGJ1/TRGJ2	TRGV2	.	13	CATWDPTYYKKLF	TGTGCCACCTGGGATCCCACTTATTATAAGAAACTCTTT
TRGJ1/TRGJ2	TRGV9	few	11	CALWKNYKKLF	TGTGCCTTGTGGAAAAATTATAAGAAACTCTTT
TRGJ1/TRGJ2	TRGV3	few	12	CATWQIYYKKLF	TGTGCCACCTGGCAAATTTATTATAAGAAACTCTTT
TRGJ1/TRGJ2	TRGV9	.	12	CALWEDLDKKLF	TGTGCCTTGTGGGAGGACTTAGATAAGAAACTCTTT
TRGJ1/TRGJ2	TRGV4	.	11	CATWDGHKKLF	TGTGCCACCTGGGATGGTCATAAGAAACTCTTT
TRGJ1/TRGJ2	TRGV2	.	14	CATWDGPGYYKKLF	TGTGCCACCTGGGACGGGCCGGGTTATTATAAGAAACTCTTT
TRGJ1/TRGJ2	TRGV9	.	12	CALWEVPGKKLF	TGTGCCTTGTGGGAGGTGCCTGGGAAGAAACTCTTT
TRGJ1/TRGJ2	TRGV3	few	10	CATWDGKKLF	TGTGCCACCTGGGACGGTAAGAAACTCTTT
TRGJ1/TRGJ2	TRGV9	.	10	CALWEGKKLF	TGTGCCTTGTGGGAGGGGAAGAAACTCTTT
TRGJ1/TRGJ2	TRGV9	.	12	CALWEVWYKKLF	TGTGCCTTGTGGGAGGTGTGGTATAAGAAACTCTTT
TRGJ1/TRGJ2	TRGV4	.	13	CATWDQNYYKKLF	TGTGCCACCTGGGACCAGAATTATTATAAGAAACTCTTT
TRGJ1/TRGJ2	TRGV9	.	19	CALWEAFWVHPKMGYKKLF	TGTGCCTTGTGGGAGGCCTTTTGGGTGCACCCTAAAATGGGGTATAAGAAACTCTTT
TRGJ1/TRGJ2	TRGV3	few	11	CATWDSHKKLF	TGTGCCACCTGGGACTCCCATAAGAAACTCTTT
TRGJ1/TRGJ2	TRGV9	.	11	CALWDRYKKLF	TGTGCCTTGTGGGATCGGTATAAGAAACTCTTT
TRGJ1/TRGJ2	TRGV9	few	14	CALWEAFPYYKKLF	TGTGCCTTGTGGGAGGCTTTTCCTTATTATAAGAAACTCTTT
TRGJ1/TRGJ2	TRGV4	.	12	CATWDEYYKKLF	TGTGCCACCTGGGATGAATATTATAAGAAACTCTTT
TRGJP2	TRGV5	.	13	CATWDASDWIKTF	TGTGCCACCTGGGACGCTAGTGATTGGATCAAGACGTTT
TRGJ1/TRGJ2	TRGV9	.	11	CALWEVLRKLF	TGTGCCTTGTGGGAGGTGCTACGGAAACTCTTT
TRGJP2	TRGV9	few	16	CALWERSLGSDWIKTF	TGTGCCTTGTGGGAGAGGTCACTCGGTAGTGATTGGATCAAGACGTTT
TRGJ1/TRGJ2	TRGV9	.	13	CALYLRSANKKLF	TGTGCCTTGTATCTAAGGTCAGCGAATAAGAAACTCTTT
TRGJP	TRGV9	.	18	CALWEAPTGELGKKIKVF	TGTGCCTTGTGGGAGGCTCCCACGGGGGAGTTGGGCAAAAAAATCAAGGTATTT
TRGJ1/TRGJ2	TRGV9	.	15	CALGFGVGISYKKLF	TGTGCCTTGGGTTTTGGGGTCGGGATTTCTTATAAGAAACTCTTT
TRGJ1/TRGJ2	TRGV9	.	11	CALWEPPKKLF	TGTGCCTTGTGGGAGCCACCAAAGAAACTCTTT
TRGJ1/TRGJ2	TRGV4	.	14	CATWVAANYYKKLF	TGTGCCACCTGGGTAGCCGCCAATTATTATAAGAAACTCTTT
TRGJ1/TRGJ2	TRGV9	few	12	CALWEAYNKKLF	TGTGCCTTGTGGGAGGCTTACAATAAGAAACTCTTT
TRGJ1/TRGJ2	TRGV9	.	13	CALWEPYYYKKLF	TGTGCCTTGTGGGAGCCCTACTATTATAAGAAACTCTTT
TRGJ1/TRGJ2	TRGV2	few	13	CATWDAYYYKKLF	TGTGCCACCTGGGACGCCTATTATTATAAGAAACTCTTT